This TCR beta chain came from a study of T cell responses to AZD1222 COVID-19 vaccine (dated by TCRdb to the early 2020s). For the study in its entirety: TCR sequencing was performed for roughly 250 trial participants, of whom 207 were given two doses of AZD1222 and 26 were given two doses of MenACWY control vaccine. Trial participants were enrolled by age into 18-55, 56-69 and 70-plus year subgroups, with approximately 150, 30 and 60 TCR-sequenced participants respectively. Overall study results and their limits: Participants were mostly white British, with more females than males. The authors suggested clonal diversity may have been underestimated. The 56-69-year group was small, and its depth increase did not reach significance, likely because of low power. Because no day 14 peak-response samples were available, repertoires were characterized only after the peak T cell response. Conclusions about previously exposed vaccinees are limited because only a handful of AZD1222 recipients were SARS-CoV-2 seropositive at baseline. Reportedly, close to half of the unique spike-specific TCRs recognized epitopes lying outside the regions that are mutated in the B.1.351 and B.1.1.7 variants. After two AZD1222 doses, spike-specific TCR breadth and depth were significantly higher than at day 0 and than in MenACWY recipients. CD4 TCRs associated with the vaccine covered the entire spike protein, and the dominant responses were in regions 160-218 and 743-854.

The CDR3 regions of human TCRbeta chains were subjected to immunosequencing. On the study's bioinformatics: Repertoire TCRs were checked for matches against a reference library of SARS-CoV-2-specific TCRs that had been generated using the MIRA antigen-specificity platform. Breadth was defined as the fraction of unique TCRs that were SARS-CoV-2-associated, and depth was defined as the fraction of total T cells that were SARS-CoV-2-associated. Each spike-specific TCR was assigned to its reactive spike region and to a CD4 or CD8 class using the MIRA data. Log10-transformed breadth and depth values were compared by one-way ANOVA with Sidak's multiple comparisons tests. TCRdb provides this immuneACCESS table in a form limited to in-frame rearrangements. Some clones are lacking; in checked studies, under half of them reflect an unresolved V gene, and why the rest are absent is not known. V, J and clone size are taken as reported in that table, and D and trimming were inferred from the DNA itself. Present in this sample are around 110,000 clones, 70% to 90% of which were seen just once. 3.9% of the sample lies in the top ten.

The CDR3 goes from the cysteine to the phenylalanine over 15 residues. Only the CDR3 portion is preserved as DNA: 45 bases, with reading frame beginning at the first base. The germline ends are 16 bases apart after V is trimmed by 7 bases and J by 2 bases. CDR1 and CDR2, per the germline V gene (reference sequence), are SEHNR and FQNEAQ. This clone is a singleton in its sample. It has no known antigen specificity. Per-base qualities were not stored, and no clone one base away is much larger. The time point label, as the study defines it: baseline before first vaccination. Read against the paper, the sample's treatment or condition label means: meningococcal conjugate vaccine given as trial control. Vaccinee samples were obtained from the UK trials COV001 and COV002, which included a single-blind randomized controlled phase 2/3 trial of AZD1222 (ChAdOx1 nCoV-19) in healthy adults. Trial participant PBMC samples were collected at day 0 and day 28 after the second dose for TCRbeta chain sequencing.

Recombination linked TRBV7-9 to TRBJ2-3, with the D call perhaps TRBD1 or TRBD2, as 5 bases match in each case. This specimen was peripheral blood, taken on day 0 of MenACWY control vaccination. The clonotype was recovered from an adult in good health. In nucleotide form, the sequence is TGTGCCAGCAAGCGAGGGGTGGGTTACACAGATACGCAGTATTTT. Its coded protein is CASKRGVGYTDTQYF.